The rows below give T cell receptor beta chains drawn from one sample of a study of OX40 agonist ivuxolimab in advanced cancers. Clones were read by immunoSEQ multiplex PCR, and TCRdb kept only the in-frame ones, dropping some. This table has 90,000 to 100,000 clones, 85% to 90% appearing once. The specimen was CD4+ or CD8+ T cells sorted from blood, collected in a trial of the OX40 agonist ivuxolimab. Receptor source: an adult with an advanced solid tumor such as melanoma, head and neck, liver or kidney cancer. Each CDR3 is given with its conserved first and last residue. D genes are given only for firm matches. Some rows have no size entry. The others give once, few or many, or a class for an expanded clone.

cdr3_length,j_call,clone_size,d_call,v_call,cdr3_nt,cdr3_aa
12,TRBJ1-2,.,.,TRBV6-6,TGTGCCAGCAGCGGACAGAGCTATGGCTACACCTTC,CASSGQSYGYTF
15,TRBJ2-5,.,TRBD2,TRBV5-1,TGCGCCAGCAGCTCCGGACTAGCGGGGTCGGAGACCCAGTACTTC,CASSSGLAGSETQYF
17,TRBJ2-1,.,TRBD1,TRBV5-1,TGCGCCAGCAGCTTGGCGCCGGGACAGGGGGCCTACAATGAGCAGTTCTTC,CASSLAPGQGAYNEQFF
17,TRBJ1-3,.,.,TRBV4-1,TGCGCCAGCAGCCAAGTAGTACAGGGTGCGTCTGGAAACACCATATATTTT,CASSQVVQGASGNTIYF
12,TRBJ1-2,.,.,TRBV10-3,TGTGCCATCAGTGAAAACAACTATGGCTACACCTTC,CAISENNYGYTF
13,TRBJ2-3,.,.,TRBV6-6,TGTGCCAGCAGTTACTTCCGGGCAGATACGCAGTATTTT,CASSYFRADTQYF
14,TRBJ2-2,.,.,TRBV15,TGTGCCACCAGCAGACCTTGGGGGACCGGGGAGCTGTTTTTT,CATSRPWGTGELFF
15,TRBJ2-1,.,TRBD1,TRBV28,TGTGCCAGCATTCCTGCCGGGACAGTCGCCCATGAGCAGTTCTTC,CASIPAGTVAHEQFF
16,TRBJ1-1,.,TRBD1,TRBV14,TGTGCCAGCAGCCCGACAGGGAAACTCAGGGACACTGAAGCTTTCTTT,CASSPTGKLRDTEAFF
12,TRBJ1-2,once,.,TRBV30,TGTGCCTGGAGTGTAGTCGTCGGCGGCTACACCTTC,CAWSVVVGGYTF
13,TRBJ2-1,.,.,TRBV11-3,TGTGCCAGCAGCTATCGGGGTTACAATGAGCAGTTCTTC,CASSYRGYNEQFF
15,TRBJ2-1,.,TRBD2,TRBV5-4,TGTGCCAGCAGCTCTCTACTAGCGGGAGGGGATGAGCAGTTCTTC,CASSSLLAGGDEQFF
14,TRBJ2-2,.,TRBD1,TRBV9,TGTGCCAGCAGCGCCACCCTCGACAGGGTGGAGCTGTTTTTT,CASSATLDRVELFF
13,TRBJ1-2,once,.,TRBV6-1,TGTGCCAGCAGGTTGGACACTAACTATGGCTACACCTTC,CASRLDTNYGYTF
12,TRBJ1-5,.,.,TRBV2,TGTGCCAGCTCGACTGTCAATCAGCCCCAGCATTTT,CASSTVNQPQHF
16,TRBJ2-1,.,TRBD2,TRBV5-4,TGTGCCAGCAGCAAGGGACTAGCGGGAGGTGAATGGGAGCAGTTCTTC,CASSKGLAGGEWEQFF
16,TRBJ2-7,.,.,TRBV7-9,TGTGCCAGCAGCTTAGCATTCGGGGCTACGACGTACGAGCAGTACTTC,CASSLAFGATTYEQYF
17,TRBJ2-7,.,TRBD1,TRBV14,TGTGCCAGCAGCGAGGACAGGGTAACCCTCCTCTCCTCCGAGCAGTACTTC,CASSEDRVTLLSSEQYF
15,TRBJ2-3,.,.,TRBV11-2,TGTGCCAGCAGCTTACCCTCGGGCGCCACAGATACGCAGTATTTT,CASSLPSGATDTQYF
15,TRBJ1-5,once,TRBD1,TRBV6-1,TGTGCCAGCATTGGGGTGACAGGGATCCATCAGCCCCAGCATTTT,CASIGVTGIHQPQHF